This TCR beta chain was found in a study of technical replicates of blood from a handful of donors. Profiling relied on immunoSEQ multiplex PCR, and the TCRdb table lists in-frame clones only, not all of them. The data show 70,000 to 90,000 clones, 90% to 95% seen once. V lost 0 bases, J lost 2 bases, and 8 bases lay in between. This CDR3 is built from 15 residues. From germline, CDR1 is SGDLS and CDR2 YYNGEE. The rearrangement links TRBV9 to TRBJ2-2; D is unclear. The sequencing sample was made of T cells isolated from PBMCs. The receptor comes from a human donor in good health. The CDR3 coding sequence is TGTGCCAGCAGCGTAGCTTTTAAAAACACCGGGGAGCTGTTTTTT. Its translation is CASSVAFKNTGELFF.